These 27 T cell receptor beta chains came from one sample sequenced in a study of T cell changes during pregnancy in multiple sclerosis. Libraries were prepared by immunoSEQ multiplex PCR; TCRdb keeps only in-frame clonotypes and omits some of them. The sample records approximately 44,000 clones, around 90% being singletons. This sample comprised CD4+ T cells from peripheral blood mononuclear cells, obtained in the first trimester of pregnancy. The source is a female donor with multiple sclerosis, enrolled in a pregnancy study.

As DNA, the CDR3 is TGTGCCACCAGCAGAGATGGGCCCTACGAGCAGTACTTC. Translating it yields CATSRDGPYEQYF. The V gene is TRBV15, the J gene TRBJ2-7; no reliable D call. Trimming left V 0 bases short and J 2 bases short, with 5 bases between. Germline CDR1 reads LNHNV; CDR2 reads YYDKDF (reference sequence). CDR3 length: 13 residues.

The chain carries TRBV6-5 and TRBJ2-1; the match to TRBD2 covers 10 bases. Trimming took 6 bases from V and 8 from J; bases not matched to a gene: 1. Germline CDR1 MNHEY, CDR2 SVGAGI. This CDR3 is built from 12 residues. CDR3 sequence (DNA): TGTGCCAGCAGCCTAGCGGGAGATGAGCAGTTCTTC. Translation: CASSLAGDEQFF.

In DNA form, the CDR3 reads TGTGCCAGCAGCCGGGACACCTACTACAATGAGCAGTTCTTC. Translated, it gives CASSRDTYYNEQFF. The chain links TRBV7-8 to TRBJ2-1; tentative D call: TRBD1 (6 bases). The CDR3 runs to 14 residues. With 5 bases removed from V and 3 bases from J, the gap between germline ends came to 11 bases. Germline V gives CDR1 SGHVS, CDR2 FQNEAQ.

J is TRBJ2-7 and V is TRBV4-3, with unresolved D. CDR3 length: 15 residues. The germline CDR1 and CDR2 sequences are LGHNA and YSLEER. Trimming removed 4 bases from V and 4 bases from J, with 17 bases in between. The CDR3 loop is CASSLTLSISYEQYF. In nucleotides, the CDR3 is TGCGCCAGCAGCCTAACTCTGAGCATCTCGTACGAGCAGTACTTC.

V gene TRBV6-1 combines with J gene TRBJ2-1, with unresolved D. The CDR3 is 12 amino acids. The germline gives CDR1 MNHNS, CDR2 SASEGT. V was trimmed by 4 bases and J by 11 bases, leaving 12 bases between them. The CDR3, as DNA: TGTGCCAGCAGTGTCCAATTGAGGAAGCAGTTCTTC. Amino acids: CASSVQLRKQFF.

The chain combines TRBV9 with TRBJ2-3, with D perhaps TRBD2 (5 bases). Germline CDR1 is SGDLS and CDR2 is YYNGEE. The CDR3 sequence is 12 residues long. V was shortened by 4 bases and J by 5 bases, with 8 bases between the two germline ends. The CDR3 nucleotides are TGTGCCAGCAGCTTCCGGGGAGATACGCAGTATTTT. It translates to CASSFRGDTQYF.

The CDR3 loop is CASSLKPGARGIAGGNNEQFF. CDR3 DNA: TGTGCCAGCAGCTTAAAACCCGGAGCGAGGGGCATCGCGGGAGGGAACAATGAGCAGTTCTTC. The rearrangement joins TRBV7-6 to TRBJ2-1; TRBD2 agrees at 9 bases. V was clipped by 2 bases and J by 5 bases; unmatched bases: 22. Germline CDR1 and CDR2: SGHVS and FNYEAQ. The CDR3 covers 21 residues.

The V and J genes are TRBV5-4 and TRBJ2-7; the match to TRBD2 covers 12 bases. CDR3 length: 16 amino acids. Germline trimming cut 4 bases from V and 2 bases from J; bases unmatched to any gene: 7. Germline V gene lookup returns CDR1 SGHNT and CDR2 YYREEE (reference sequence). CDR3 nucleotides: TGTGCCAGCAGCCCTGGGACTAGCGGGCCTCCCTACGAGCAGTACTTC. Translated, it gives CASSPGTSGPPYEQYF.

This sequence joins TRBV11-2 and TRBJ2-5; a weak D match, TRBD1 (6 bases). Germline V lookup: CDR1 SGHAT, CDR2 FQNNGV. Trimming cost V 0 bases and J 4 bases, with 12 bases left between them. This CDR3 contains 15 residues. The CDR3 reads CASSLDGGRGETQYF. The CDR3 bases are TGTGCCAGCAGCTTAGATGGGGGCCGAGGAGAGACCCAGTACTTC.

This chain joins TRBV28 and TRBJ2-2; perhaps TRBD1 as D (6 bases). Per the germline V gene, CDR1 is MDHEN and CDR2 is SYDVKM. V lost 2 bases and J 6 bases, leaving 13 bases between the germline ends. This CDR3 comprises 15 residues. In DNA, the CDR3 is TGTGCCAGCAGTTTAGGACAGTTAGTGTCCGGGGAGCTGTTTTTT. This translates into CASSLGQLVSGELFF.

The CDR3 here is CASRMGQGPYNEQFF. In DNA form, the CDR3 reads TGTGCCAGCAGGATGGGACAGGGCCCCTACAATGAGCAGTTCTTC. The V gene is TRBV28, the J gene TRBJ2-1; TRBD1 matches 9 bases. Germline V CDR1 and CDR2: MDHEN, SYDVKM. This CDR3 is 15 amino acids long. The V and J ends lost 6 bases and 2 bases, in that order; junction bases with no gene match: 5. Drawing the rest from reference TRBV28 and TRBJ2-1, the complete variable domain is DVKVTQSSRYLVKRTGEKVFLECVQDMDHENMFWYRQDPGLGLRLIYFSYDVKMKEKGDIPEGYSVSREKKERFSLILESASTNQTSMYLCASRMGQGPYNEQFFGPGTRLTVL.

The CDR3 nucleotides read TGTGCCAGCAGCCAAGACACCTTCTACACAGATACGCAGTATTTT. Translated: CASSQDTFYTDTQYF. The rearrangement uses TRBV14 and TRBJ2-3; D remains unclear. This CDR3 spans 15 amino acids. Germline CDR1 SGHDN, CDR2 FVKESK. The V gene lost 0 bases and the J gene lost 2 bases, with 9 bases spanning the gap. The variable domain in full, with the rest retrieved from reference TRBV14 and TRBJ2-3, is EAGVTQFPSHSVIEKGQTVTLRCDPISGHDNLYWYRRVMGKEIKFLLHFVKESKQDESGMPNNRFLAERTGGTYSTLKVQPAELEDSGVYFCASSQDTFYTDTQYFGPGTRLTVL.

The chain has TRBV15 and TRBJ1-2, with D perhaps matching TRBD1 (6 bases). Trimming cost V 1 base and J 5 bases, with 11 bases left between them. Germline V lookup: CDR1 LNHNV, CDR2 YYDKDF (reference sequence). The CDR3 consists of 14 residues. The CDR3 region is CATSRALGQYGYTF. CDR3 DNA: TGTGCCACCAGCAGAGCGCTTGGACAGTATGGCTACACCTTC.

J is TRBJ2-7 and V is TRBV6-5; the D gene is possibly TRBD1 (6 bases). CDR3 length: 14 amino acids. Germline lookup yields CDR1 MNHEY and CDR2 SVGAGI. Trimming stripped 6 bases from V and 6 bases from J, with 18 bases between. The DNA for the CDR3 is TGTGCCAGCAGGGTCCAGGGGCTTGACGGCGAGCAGTACTTC. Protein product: CASRVQGLDGEQYF.

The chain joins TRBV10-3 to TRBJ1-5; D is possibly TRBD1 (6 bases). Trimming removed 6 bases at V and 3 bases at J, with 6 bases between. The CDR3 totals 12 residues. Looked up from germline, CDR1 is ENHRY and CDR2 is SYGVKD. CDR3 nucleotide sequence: TGTGCCATCAGGGGGGCCAATCAGCCCCAGCATTTT. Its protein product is CAIRGANQPQHF.

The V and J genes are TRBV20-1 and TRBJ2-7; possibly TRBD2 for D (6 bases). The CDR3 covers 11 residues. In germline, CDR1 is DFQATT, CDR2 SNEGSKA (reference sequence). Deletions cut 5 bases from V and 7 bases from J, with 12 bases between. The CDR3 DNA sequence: TGCAGTGCTTCGGACTACCGAGAGCAGTACTTC. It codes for CSASDYREQYF.

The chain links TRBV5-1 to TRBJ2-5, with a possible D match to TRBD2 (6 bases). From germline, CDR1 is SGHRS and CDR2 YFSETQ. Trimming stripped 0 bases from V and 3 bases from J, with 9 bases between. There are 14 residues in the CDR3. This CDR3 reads CASSLAGGKETQYF. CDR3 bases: TGCGCCAGCAGCTTGGCCGGAGGGAAAGAGACCCAGTACTTC. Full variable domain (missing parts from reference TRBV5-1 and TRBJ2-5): KAGVTQTPRYLIKTRGQQVTLSCSPISGHRSVSWYQQTPGQGLQFLFEYFSETQRNKGNFPGRFSGRQFSNSRSEMNVSTLELGDSALYLCASSLAGGKETQYFGPGTRLLVL.

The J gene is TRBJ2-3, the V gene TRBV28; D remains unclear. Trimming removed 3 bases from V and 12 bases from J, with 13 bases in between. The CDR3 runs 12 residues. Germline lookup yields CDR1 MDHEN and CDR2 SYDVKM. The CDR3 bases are TGTGCCAGCAGTTTTCAGGTTCTAAGTCAGTATTTT. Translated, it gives CASSFQVLSQYF.

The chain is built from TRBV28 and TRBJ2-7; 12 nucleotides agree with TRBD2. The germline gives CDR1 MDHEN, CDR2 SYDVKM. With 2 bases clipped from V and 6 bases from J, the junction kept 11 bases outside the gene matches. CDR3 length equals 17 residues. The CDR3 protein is CASSLIRASGRATEQYF. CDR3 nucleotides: TGTGCCAGCAGTTTAATTCGGGCTAGCGGGAGGGCCACCGAGCAGTACTTC.

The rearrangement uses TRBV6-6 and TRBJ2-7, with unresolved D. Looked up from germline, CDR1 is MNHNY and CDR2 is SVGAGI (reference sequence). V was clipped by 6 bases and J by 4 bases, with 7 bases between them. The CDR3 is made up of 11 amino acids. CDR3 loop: CASRFGYEQYF. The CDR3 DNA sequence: TGTGCCAGCAGATTCGGGTACGAGCAGTACTTC.

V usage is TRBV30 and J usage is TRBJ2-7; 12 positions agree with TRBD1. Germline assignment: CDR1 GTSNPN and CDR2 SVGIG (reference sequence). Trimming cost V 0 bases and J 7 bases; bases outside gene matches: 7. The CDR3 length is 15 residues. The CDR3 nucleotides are TGTGCCTGGAGTGTACCGGGACAGGGGGCGAGGGAGCAGTACTTC. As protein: CAWSVPGQGAREQYF. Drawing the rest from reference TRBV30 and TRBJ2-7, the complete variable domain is SQTIHQWPATLVQPVGSPLSLECTVEGTSNPNLYWYRQAAGRGLQLLFYSVGIGQISSEVPQNLSASRPQDRQFILSSKKLLLSDSGFYLCAWSVPGQGAREQYFGPGTRLTVT.

CDR3 coding DNA: TGTGCCAGCAGCCCCACGGTCGGGACAGGGCTCAATGAGCAGTTCTTC. It yields the protein CASSPTVGTGLNEQFF. This chain connects TRBV5-5 to TRBJ2-1, with 9 bases lining up with TRBD1. Germline V gene lookup returns CDR1 SGHKS and CDR2 YYEKEE (reference sequence). This CDR3 region has 16 residues. J lost 6 bases, V lost 4 bases, and 11 bases had no gene match. Full variable domain (rest looked up from reference TRBV5-5 and TRBJ2-1): DAGVTQSPTHLIKTRGQQVTLRCSPISGHKSVSWYQQVLGQGPQFIFQYYEKEERGRGNFPDRFSARQFPNYSSELNVNALLLGDSALYLCASSPTVGTGLNEQFFGPGTRLTVL.

This CDR3 is CASSELAGKETQYF. The CDR3 nucleotides are TGTGCCAGCAGTGAATTGGCAGGAAAAGAGACCCAGTACTTC. V usage is TRBV6-1 and J usage is TRBJ2-5; D uncertain. The germline V gene has CDR1 MNHNS and CDR2 SASEGT. The CDR3 sequence is 14 residues long. Trimming removed 2 bases from V and 3 bases from J, with 10 bases in between.

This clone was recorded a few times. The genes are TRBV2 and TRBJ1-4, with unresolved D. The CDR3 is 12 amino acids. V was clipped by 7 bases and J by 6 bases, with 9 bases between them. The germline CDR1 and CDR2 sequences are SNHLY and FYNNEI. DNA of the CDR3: TGTGCCAGCAAAATGGGCTATGAAAAACTGTTTTTT. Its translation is CASKMGYEKLFF.

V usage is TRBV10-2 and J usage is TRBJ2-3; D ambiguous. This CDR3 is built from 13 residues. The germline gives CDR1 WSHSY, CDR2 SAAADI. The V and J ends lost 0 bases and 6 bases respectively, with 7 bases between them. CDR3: CASSESTRDTQYF. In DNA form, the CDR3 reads TGCGCCAGCAGTGAGTCGACTCGGGATACGCAGTATTTT.

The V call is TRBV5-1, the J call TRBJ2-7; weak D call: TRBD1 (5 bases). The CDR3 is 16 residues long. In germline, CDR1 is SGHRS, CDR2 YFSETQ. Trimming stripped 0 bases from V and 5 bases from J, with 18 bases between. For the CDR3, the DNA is TGCGCCAGCAGCTTGGAAGGGGCGAACCCGGCTCACGAGCAGTACTTC. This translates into CASSLEGANPAHEQYF.

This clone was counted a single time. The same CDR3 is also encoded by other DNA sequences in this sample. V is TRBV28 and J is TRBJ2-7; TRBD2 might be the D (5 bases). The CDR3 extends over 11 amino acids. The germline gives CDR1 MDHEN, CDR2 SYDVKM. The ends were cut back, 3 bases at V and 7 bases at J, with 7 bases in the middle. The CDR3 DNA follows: TGTGCCAGCAGTTTTTCGGGAGAGCAGTACTTC. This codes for CASSFSGEQYF. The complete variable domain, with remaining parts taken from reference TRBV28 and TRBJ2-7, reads DVKVTQSSRYLVKRTGEKVFLECVQDMDHENMFWYRQDPGLGLRLIYFSYDVKMKEKGDIPEGYSVSREKKERFSLILESASTNQTSMYLCASSFSGEQYFGPGTRLTVT.